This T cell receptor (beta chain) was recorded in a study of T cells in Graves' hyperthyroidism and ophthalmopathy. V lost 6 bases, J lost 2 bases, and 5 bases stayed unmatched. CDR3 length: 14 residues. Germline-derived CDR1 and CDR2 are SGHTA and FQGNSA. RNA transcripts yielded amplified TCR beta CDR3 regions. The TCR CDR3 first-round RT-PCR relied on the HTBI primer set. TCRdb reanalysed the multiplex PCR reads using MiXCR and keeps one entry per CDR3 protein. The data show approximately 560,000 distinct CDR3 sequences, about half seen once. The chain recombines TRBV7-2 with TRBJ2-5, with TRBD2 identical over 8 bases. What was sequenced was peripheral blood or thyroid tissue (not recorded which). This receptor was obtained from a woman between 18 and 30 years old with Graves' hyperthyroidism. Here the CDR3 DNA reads TGTGCCAGCAGGGACGGGACTAGGCAAGAGACCCAGTACTTC. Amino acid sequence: CASRDGTRQETQYF. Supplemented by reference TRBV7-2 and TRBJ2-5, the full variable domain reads GAGVSQSPSNKVTEKGKDVELRCDPISGHTALYWYRQSLGQGLEFLIYFQGNSAPDKSGLPSDRFSAERTGGSVSTLTIQRTQQEDSAVYLCASRDGTRQETQYFGPGTRLLVL.